This is a list of T cell receptor beta chains from one sample in a study of cytomegalovirus exposure and HLA in healthy donors. Clones were read by immunoSEQ multiplex PCR, and TCRdb kept only the in-frame ones, dropping some. Here the sample spans around 160,000 clones, over 65% being singletons. The sample taken for sequencing was PBMCs. Source of these receptors: a man between 35 and 55 years old in good health and CMV-seropositive. Each CDR3 is given without its conserved first and last residue. Fields, in order: J gene, V gene, CDR3 protein.

TRBJ1-3,TRBV7-2,ASSVNRDNTIY
TRBJ1-2,TRBV5-4,ASSQPTGVRGYT
TRBJ2-7,TRBV28,ASSRRGTSPYEQY
TRBJ1-2,TRBV30,AWSGGWRGYT
TRBJ1-5,TRBV4-1,ASSQDSGEWQPQH
TRBJ2-7,TRBV10-3,AISGGGSSHEQY
TRBJ1-1,TRBV29-1,STRQGVVLQNTEAF
TRBJ1-6,TRBV30,AWVWDSGNSPLH
TRBJ2-1,TRBV11-2,ASSFTAGTYNEQF
TRBJ2-7,TRBV27,ASRGQNYEQY